Presented here are 14 T cell receptor beta chains from one specimen sequenced in a study of T cell responses to AZD1222 COVID-19 vaccine. Some clones are missing from TCRdb's copy, which holds only in-frame ones; the method was immunoSEQ multiplex PCR. The sample has roughly 70,000 clones, 87% seen once. The sequences come from peripheral blood, collected 28 days after the second AZD1222 dose. These receptors all come from an adult who received the AZD1222 COVID-19 vaccine.

This chain joins TRBV30 and TRBJ1-6; TRBD1 matches at 9 bases. The CDR3 is 14 residues long. Germline CDR1 and CDR2: GTSNPN and SVGIG (reference sequence). Trimming cost V 2 bases and J 8 bases; bases outside gene matches: 4. Written as DNA, the CDR3 is TGTGCCTGGAGTACGGGACAGGGTGATTCACCCCTCCACTTT. Protein product: CAWSTGQGDSPLHF.

The CDR3, as DNA: TGCGCCAGCAGCGCCGGACAGGGGATGGGGGACTCTGGAAACACCATATATTTT. This sequence encodes CASSAGQGMGDSGNTIYF. The V and J genes are TRBV5-1 and TRBJ1-3; 9 bases are shared with TRBD1. The trim removed 4 bases at V and 0 bases at J, leaving 11 bases unmatched. CDR1 and CDR2 (germline): SGHRS, YFSETQ. The CDR3 totals 18 residues. Full variable domain (rest looked up from reference TRBV5-1 and TRBJ1-3): KAGVTQTPRYLIKTRGQQVTLSCSPISGHRSVSWYQQTPGQGLQFLFEYFSETQRNKGNFPGRFSGRQFSNSRSEMNVSTLELGDSALYLCASSAGQGMGDSGNTIYFGEGSWLTVV.

The V and J genes are TRBV11-3 and TRBJ1-1; D not certain. Germline loops: CDR1 SGHNT, CDR2 YENEEA. This CDR3 has 15 residues. V lost 1 base and J lost 4, with 13 bases in between. The CDR3 is CASSLGLEGSTEAFF. CDR3 bases: TGTGCCAGCAGCTTAGGCCTCGAGGGAAGCACTGAAGCTTTCTTT.

V usage is TRBV9 and J usage is TRBJ1-2; maybe TRBD1 (5 bases). V gave up 0 bases and J gave up 1 base, with 13 bases separating them. CDR3 length: 16 residues. CDR1 is SGDLS, CDR2 YYNGEE, per germline. CDR3 loop: CASSVGPLDSNYGYTF. CDR3 DNA sequence: TGTGCCAGCAGCGTAGGTCCCCTAGACAGTAACTATGGCTACACCTTC. The full variable domain, rest sourced from reference TRBV9 and TRBJ1-2, is DSGVTQTPKHLITATGQRVTLRCSPRSGDLSVYWYQQSLDQGLQFLIQYYNGEERAKGNILERFSAQQFPDLHSELNLSSLELGDSALYFCASSVGPLDSNYGYTFGSGTRLTVV.

This clone was counted only a few times. The chain is built from TRBV30 and TRBJ1-6, with D perhaps matching TRBD1 (6 bases). The CDR3 sequence is 15 residues long. The ends were cut back, 2 bases at V and 7 bases at J, with 15 bases in the middle. CDR1 GTSNPN and CDR2 SVGIG come from the germline V gene (reference sequence). CDR3 DNA sequence: TGTGCCTGGAGTCCCCGCGACAGGACCAATTCACCCCTCCACTTT. It translates to CAWSPRDRTNSPLHF.

V usage is TRBV4-1 and J usage is TRBJ1-2; perhaps TRBD1 as D (6 bases). Trimming cost V 8 bases and J 0 bases, with 16 bases left between them. The CDR3 runs to 15 residues. Germline V gene data show CDR1 as MGHRA and CDR2 as YSYEKL. Here the CDR3 DNA reads TGCGCCAGCCTCTATAGACAGGAAGCTAACTATGGCTACACCTTC. This translates into CASLYRQEANYGYTF.

The CDR3 reads CASSPRSSGNPNTGELFF. For the CDR3, the DNA is TGTGCCAGCAGCCCACGTAGTAGCGGCAATCCGAACACCGGGGAGCTGTTTTTT. This sequence joins TRBV7-2 and TRBJ2-2, with D perhaps matching TRBD2 (6 bases). CDR1 is SGHTA, CDR2 FQGNSA, per germline. Trimming cost V 5 bases and J 0 bases, with 19 bases left between them. The CDR3 spans 18 residues.

The chain carries TRBV5-1 and TRBJ1-1, with TRBD1 matching 8 bases. V lost 6 bases, J lost 1 base, and 8 bases stayed unmatched. The CDR3 is 15 amino acids. Germline V gives CDR1 SGHRS, CDR2 YFSETQ. The CDR3 nucleotides are TGCGCCAGCAAGAGCTTTGGACAGGGGAACACTGAAGCTTTCTTT. Its protein is CASKSFGQGNTEAFF.

Remarks on this clone: Relative to the germline gene, one junction end is altered; a read error may explain this. This chain uses TRBV11-1 with TRBJ2-7, with a tentative D call TRBD2 (5 bases). The CDR3 runs 13 residues. The V gene's germline CDR1 is SGHAT and CDR2 FQDESV (reference sequence). The CDR3 nucleotides read TGTGCCAGCAGCTTAGGGGTAGCGAGCCAGCGCAGCTTC. Protein product: CASSLGVASQRSF.

The rearrangement uses TRBV5-1 and TRBJ1-1, with D hard to call. Looked up from germline, CDR1 is SGHRS and CDR2 is YFSETQ. The CDR3 is 15 amino acids. Trimming shortened V by 0 bases and J by 5 bases, and 14 bases separated the two germline ends. The CDR3 spells CASSLAGSRDTEAFF. The CDR3 bases are TGCGCCAGCAGCTTGGCGGGCTCCCGGGATACTGAAGCTTTCTTT.

The chain uses TRBV6-5 and TRBJ2-1; 10 positions agree with TRBD2. After removal of 6 bases from V and 2 bases from J, the junction contained 4 bases not matched to a gene. Germline-derived CDR1 and CDR2 are MNHEY and SVGAGI. The CDR3 has 15 residues. This CDR3 is CASSRLAGAYNEQFF. The DNA for the CDR3 is TGTGCCAGCAGCCGGCTAGCGGGAGCCTACAATGAGCAGTTCTTC.

This CDR3 reads CAWSVGLGTYEQYF. The CDR3 coding sequence is TGTGCCTGGAGTGTGGGACTAGGGACCTACGAGCAGTACTTC. V usage is TRBV30 and J usage is TRBJ2-7; 8 bases match TRBD2. CDR1 GTSNPN and CDR2 SVGIG come from the germline V gene (reference sequence). The CDR3 is made up of 14 amino acids. Trimming took 0 bases from V and 2 from J; bases not matched to a gene: 3. The full variable domain, in which reference TRBV30 and TRBJ2-7 provide the parts outside the CDR3, is SQTIHQWPATLVQPVGSPLSLECTVEGTSNPNLYWYRQAAGRGLQLLFYSVGIGQISSEVPQNLSASRPQDRQFILSSKKLLLSDSGFYLCAWSVGLGTYEQYFGPGTRLTVT.

As DNA, the CDR3 is TGTGCCAGCAGCCCCCGGGTTCGGACTGAAGCTTTCTTT. This encodes CASSPRVRTEAFF. V gene TRBV13 combines with J gene TRBJ1-1; no reliable D call. The CDR3 has 13 residues. V lost 5 bases to trimming and J lost 5 bases, with 12 bases between them. Germline CDR1 reads PRHDT; CDR2 reads FYEKMQ (reference sequence).

This clone came up a few times. The V call is TRBV14, the J call TRBJ1-2; D not certain. The CDR3 has 13 amino acids. Trimming removed 3 bases from V and 4 bases from J, with 9 bases in between. The germline V gene has CDR1 SGHDN and CDR2 FVKESK. CDR3 nucleotides: TGTGCCAGCAGCCATCCGGGAACCTATGGCTACACCTTC. Residues: CASSHPGTYGYTF.